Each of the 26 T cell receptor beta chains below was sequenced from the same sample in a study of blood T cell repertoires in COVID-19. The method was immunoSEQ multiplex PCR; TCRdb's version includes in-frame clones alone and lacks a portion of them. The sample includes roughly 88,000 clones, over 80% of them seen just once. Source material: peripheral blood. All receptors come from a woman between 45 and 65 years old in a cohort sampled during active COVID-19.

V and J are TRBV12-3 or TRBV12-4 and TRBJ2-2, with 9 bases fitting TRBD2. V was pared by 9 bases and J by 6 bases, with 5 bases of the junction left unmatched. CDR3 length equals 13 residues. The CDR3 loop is CASRREGPGELFF. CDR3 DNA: TGTGCCAGTCGGCGGGAGGGTCCCGGGGAGCTGTTTTTT.

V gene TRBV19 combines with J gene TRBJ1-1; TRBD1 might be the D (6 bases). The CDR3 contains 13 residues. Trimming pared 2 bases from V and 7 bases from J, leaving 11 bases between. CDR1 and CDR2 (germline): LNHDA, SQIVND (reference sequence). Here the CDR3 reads CASSIYSGDEAFF. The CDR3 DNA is TGTGCCAGTAGTATATATTCAGGGGATGAAGCTTTCTTT.

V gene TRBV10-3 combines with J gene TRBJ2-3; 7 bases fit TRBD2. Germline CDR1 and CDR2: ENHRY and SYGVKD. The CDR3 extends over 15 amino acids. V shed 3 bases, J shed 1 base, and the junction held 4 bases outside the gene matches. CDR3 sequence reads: CAISEQRERTDTQYF. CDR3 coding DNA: TGTGCCATCAGTGAACAGCGGGAACGCACAGATACGCAGTATTTT.

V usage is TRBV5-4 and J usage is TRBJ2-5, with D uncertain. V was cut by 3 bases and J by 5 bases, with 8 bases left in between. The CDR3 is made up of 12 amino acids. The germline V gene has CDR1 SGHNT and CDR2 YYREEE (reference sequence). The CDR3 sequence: CASSSPGETQYF. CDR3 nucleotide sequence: TGTGCCAGCAGCTCCCCCGGGGAGACCCAGTACTTC.

CDR3 DNA sequence: TGTGCCAGCAGTATTAGCGGCGGGAGAGTGATCAATGAGCAGTTCTTC. This gives the protein CASSISGGRVINEQFF. J is TRBJ2-1 and V is TRBV25-1; 7 bases map to TRBD2. CDR1 is MGHDK and CDR2 is SYGVNS in the germline V gene. V lost 5 bases, J lost 6 bases, and 13 bases stayed unmatched. The CDR3 covers 16 residues.

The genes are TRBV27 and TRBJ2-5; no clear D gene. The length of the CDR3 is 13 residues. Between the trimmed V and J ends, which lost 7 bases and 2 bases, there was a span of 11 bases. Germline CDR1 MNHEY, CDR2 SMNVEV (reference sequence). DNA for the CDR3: TGTGCCAGCAAGGCGGTCCAACAAGAGACCCAGTACTTC. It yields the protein CASKAVQQETQYF.

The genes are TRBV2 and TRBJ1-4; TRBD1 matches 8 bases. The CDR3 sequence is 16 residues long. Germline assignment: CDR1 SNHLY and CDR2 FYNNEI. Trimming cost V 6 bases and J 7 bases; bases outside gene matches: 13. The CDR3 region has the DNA TGTGCCAGCAGACCATCTCCAGGGGGCGCCGGTGAAAAACTGTTTTTT. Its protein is CASRPSPGGAGEKLFF. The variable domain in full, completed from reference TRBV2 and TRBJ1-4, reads EPEVTQTPSHQVTQMGQEVILRCVPISNHLYFYWYRQILGQKVEFLVSFYNNEISEKSEIFDDQFSVERPDGSNFTLKIRSTKLEDSAMYFCASRPSPGGAGEKLFFGSGTQLSVL.

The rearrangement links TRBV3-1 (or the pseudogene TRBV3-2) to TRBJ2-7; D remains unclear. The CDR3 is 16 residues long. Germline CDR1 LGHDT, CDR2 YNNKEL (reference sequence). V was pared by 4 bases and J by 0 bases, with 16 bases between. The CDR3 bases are TGTGCCAGCAGCCCGCGGTCCCCACTACTCTCCTACGAGCAGTACTTC. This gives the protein CASSPRSPLLSYEQYF.

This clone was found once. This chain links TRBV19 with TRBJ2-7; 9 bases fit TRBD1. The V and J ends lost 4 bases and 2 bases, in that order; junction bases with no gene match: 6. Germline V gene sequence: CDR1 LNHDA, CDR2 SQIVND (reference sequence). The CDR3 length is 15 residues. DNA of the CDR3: TGTGCCAGTAGTAACACAGGGGGCCGACCCTACGAGCAGTACTTC. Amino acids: CASSNTGGRPYEQYF.

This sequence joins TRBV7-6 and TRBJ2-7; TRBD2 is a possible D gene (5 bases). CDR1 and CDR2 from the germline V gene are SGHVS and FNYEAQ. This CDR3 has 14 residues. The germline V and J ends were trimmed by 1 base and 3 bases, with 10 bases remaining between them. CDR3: CASSLVPGDYEQYF. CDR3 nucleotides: TGTGCCAGCAGCTTAGTTCCCGGGGACTACGAGCAGTACTTC.

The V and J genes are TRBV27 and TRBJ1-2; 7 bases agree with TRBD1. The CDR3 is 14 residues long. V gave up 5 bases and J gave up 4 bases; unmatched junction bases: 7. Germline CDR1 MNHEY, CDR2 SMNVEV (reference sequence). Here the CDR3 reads CASSPSGTVYGYTF. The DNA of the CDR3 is TGTGCCAGCAGTCCATCGGGGACAGTCTATGGCTACACCTTC.

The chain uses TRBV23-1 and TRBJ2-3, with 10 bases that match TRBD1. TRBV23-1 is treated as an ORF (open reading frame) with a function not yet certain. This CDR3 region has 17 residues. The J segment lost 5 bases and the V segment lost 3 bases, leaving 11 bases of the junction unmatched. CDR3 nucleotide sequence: TGCGCCAGCAGTCATGGCCGGGCTGGGACAGGGGTAGATACGCAGTATTTT. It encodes CASSHGRAGTGVDTQYF.

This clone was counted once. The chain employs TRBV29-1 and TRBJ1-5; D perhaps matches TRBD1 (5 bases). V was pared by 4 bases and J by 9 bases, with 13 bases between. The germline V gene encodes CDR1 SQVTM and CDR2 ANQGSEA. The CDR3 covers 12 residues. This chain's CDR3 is CSVVEGLGPQHF. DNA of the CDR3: TGCAGCGTTGTAGAGGGGCTAGGGCCCCAGCATTTT. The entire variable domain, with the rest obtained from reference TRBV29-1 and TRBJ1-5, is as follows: SAVISQKPSRDICQRGTSLTIQCQVDSQVTMMFWYRQQPGQSLTLIATANQGSEATYESGFVIDKFPISRPNLTFSTLTVSNMSPEDSSIYLCSVVEGLGPQHFGDGTRLSIL.

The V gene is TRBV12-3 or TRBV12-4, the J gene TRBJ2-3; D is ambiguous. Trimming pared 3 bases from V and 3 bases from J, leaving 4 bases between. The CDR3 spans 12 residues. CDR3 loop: CASSFLTDTQYF. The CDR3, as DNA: TGTGCCAGCAGTTTTTTAACAGATACGCAGTATTTT.

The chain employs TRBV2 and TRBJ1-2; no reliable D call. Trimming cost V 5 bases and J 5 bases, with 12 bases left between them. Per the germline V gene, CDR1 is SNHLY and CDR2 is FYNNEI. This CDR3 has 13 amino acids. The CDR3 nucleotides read TGTGCCAGCAGTTCCCCTACACAGTATGGCTACACCTTC. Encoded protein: CASSSPTQYGYTF.

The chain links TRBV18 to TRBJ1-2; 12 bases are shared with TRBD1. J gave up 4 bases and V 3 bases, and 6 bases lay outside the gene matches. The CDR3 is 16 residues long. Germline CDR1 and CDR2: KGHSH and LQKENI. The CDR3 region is CASSPSGQGATYGYTF. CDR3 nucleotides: TGTGCCAGCTCACCGTCGGGACAGGGGGCGACCTATGGCTACACCTTC.

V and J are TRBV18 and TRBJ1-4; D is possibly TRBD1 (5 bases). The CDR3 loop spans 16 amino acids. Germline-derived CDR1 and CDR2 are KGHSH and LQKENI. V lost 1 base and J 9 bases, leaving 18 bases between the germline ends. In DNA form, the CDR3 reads TGTGCCAGCTCACCACGCCGGGACTCGTCGCAACAAAAACTGTTTTTT. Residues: CASSPRRDSSQQKLFF. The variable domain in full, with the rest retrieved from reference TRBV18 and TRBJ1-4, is NAGVMQNPRHLVRRRGQEARLRCSPMKGHSHVYWYRQLPEEGLKFMVYLQKENIIDESGMPKERFSAEFPKEGPSILRIQQVVRGDSAAYFCASSPRRDSSQQKLFFGSGTQLSVL.

CDR3 bases: TGTGCCAGCAGCCAATCCGGAGGGGGCCGTCAGCCCCAGCATTTT. This gives the protein CASSQSGGGRQPQHF. J is TRBJ1-5 and V is TRBV28, with 7 bases aligning to TRBD1. Germline trimming cut 6 bases from V and 6 bases from J; bases unmatched to any gene: 11. The V gene's germline CDR1 is MDHEN and CDR2 SYDVKM. The CDR3 is 15 amino acids.

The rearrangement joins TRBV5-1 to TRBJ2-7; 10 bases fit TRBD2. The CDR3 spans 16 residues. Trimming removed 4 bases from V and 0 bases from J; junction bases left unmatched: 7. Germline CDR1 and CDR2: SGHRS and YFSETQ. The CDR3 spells CASSISGLAVSYEQYF. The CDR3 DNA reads TGCGCCAGCAGCATCAGTGGACTAGCGGTCTCCTACGAGCAGTACTTC.

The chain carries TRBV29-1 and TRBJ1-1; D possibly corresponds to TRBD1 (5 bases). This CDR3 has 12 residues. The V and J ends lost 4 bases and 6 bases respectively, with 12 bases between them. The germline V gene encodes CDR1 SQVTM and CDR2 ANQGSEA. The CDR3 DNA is TGCAGCGTTGTGGAGGGGCGGGCTGAAGCTTTCTTT. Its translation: CSVVEGRAEAFF.

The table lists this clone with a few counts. CDR3 sequence (DNA): TGTGCCAGCAGCCCCTGGAGCGGCGAGCAGTACTTC. As protein: CASSPWSGEQYF. The chain combines TRBV11-3 with TRBJ2-7; possible D gene TRBD2, 5 bases. The V gene lost 5 bases and the J gene lost 6 bases, with 11 bases spanning the gap. CDR1 and CDR2 (germline): SGHNT, YENEEA. The CDR3 extends over 12 amino acids.

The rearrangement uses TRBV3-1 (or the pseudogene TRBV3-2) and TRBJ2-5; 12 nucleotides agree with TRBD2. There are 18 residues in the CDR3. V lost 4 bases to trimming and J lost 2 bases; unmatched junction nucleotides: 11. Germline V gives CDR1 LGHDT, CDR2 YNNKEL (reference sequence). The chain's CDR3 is CASSPTSGRTYKQETQYF. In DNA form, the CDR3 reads TGTGCCAGCAGCCCCACTAGCGGGAGGACCTATAAACAAGAGACCCAGTACTTC.

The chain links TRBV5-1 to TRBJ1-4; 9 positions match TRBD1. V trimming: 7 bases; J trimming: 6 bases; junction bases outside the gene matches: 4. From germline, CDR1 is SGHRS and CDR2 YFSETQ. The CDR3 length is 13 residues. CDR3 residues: CASRDRVDEKLFF. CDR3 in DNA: TGCGCCAGCCGGGACAGGGTGGATGAAAAACTGTTTTTT.

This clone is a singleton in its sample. The CDR3 reads CASSPPTSGRSKGQETQYF. CDR3 nucleotide sequence: TGTGCCAGCTCACCACCGACTAGCGGGAGGAGCAAGGGACAAGAGACCCAGTACTTC. This chain uses TRBV18 with TRBJ2-5; 13 bases are a match to TRBD2. V trimming: 0 bases; J trimming: 2 bases; junction bases outside the gene matches: 9. Germline CDR1 and CDR2: KGHSH and LQKENI. The CDR3 extends over 19 amino acids.

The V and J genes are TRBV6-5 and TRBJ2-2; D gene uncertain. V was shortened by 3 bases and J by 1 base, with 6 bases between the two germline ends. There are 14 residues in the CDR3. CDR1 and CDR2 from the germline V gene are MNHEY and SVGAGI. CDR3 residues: CASSYRQNTGELFF. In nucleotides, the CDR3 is TGTGCCAGCAGTTATCGACAGAACACCGGGGAGCTGTTTTTT.

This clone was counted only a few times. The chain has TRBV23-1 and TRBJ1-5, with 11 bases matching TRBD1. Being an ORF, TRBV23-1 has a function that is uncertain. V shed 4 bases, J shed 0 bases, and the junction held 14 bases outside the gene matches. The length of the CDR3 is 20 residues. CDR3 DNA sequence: TGCGCCAGCAGTCCCCTTGGCAACAGGACAGGGGGCCTTAGCAATCAGCCCCAGCATTTT. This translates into CASSPLGNRTGGLSNQPQHF.